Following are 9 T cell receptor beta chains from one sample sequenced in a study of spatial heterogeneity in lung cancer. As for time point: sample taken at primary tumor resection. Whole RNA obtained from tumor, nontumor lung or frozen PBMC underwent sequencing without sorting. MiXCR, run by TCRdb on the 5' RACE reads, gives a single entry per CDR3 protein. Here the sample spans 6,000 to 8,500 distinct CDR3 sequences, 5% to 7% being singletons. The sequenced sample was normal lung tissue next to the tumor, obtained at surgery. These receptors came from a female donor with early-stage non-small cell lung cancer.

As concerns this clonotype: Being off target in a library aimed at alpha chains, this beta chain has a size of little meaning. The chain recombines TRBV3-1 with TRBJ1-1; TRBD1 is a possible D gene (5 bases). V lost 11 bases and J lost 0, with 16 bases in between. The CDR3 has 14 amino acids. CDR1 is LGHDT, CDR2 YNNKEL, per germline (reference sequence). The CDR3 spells CASSTGRMNTEAFF. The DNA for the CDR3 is TGTGCCTCCTCCACGGGACGGATGAACACTGAAGCTTTCTTT.

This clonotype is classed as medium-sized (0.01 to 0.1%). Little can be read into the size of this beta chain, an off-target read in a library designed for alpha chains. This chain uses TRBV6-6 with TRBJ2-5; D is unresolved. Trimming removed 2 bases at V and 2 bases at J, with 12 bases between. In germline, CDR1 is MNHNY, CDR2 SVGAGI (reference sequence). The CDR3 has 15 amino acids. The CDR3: CASSYGRSLQETQYF. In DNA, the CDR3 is TGTGCCAGCAGTTACGGTCGCAGTTTGCAAGAGACCCAGTACTTC.

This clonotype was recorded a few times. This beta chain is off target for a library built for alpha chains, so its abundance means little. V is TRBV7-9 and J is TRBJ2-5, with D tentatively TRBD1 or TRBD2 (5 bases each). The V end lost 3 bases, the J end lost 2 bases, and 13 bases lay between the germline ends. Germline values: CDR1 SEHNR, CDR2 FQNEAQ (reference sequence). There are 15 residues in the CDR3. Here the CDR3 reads CASSFWSGRQETQYF. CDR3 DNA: TGTGCCAGCAGCTTCTGGTCGGGACGGCAAGAGACCCAGTACTTC.

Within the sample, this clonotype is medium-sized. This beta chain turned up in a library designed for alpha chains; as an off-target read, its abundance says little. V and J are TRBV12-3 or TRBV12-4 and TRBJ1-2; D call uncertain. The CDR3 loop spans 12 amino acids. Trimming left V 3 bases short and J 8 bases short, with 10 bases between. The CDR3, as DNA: TGTGCCAGCAGTTTTCGAGCAACGGGCTACACCTTC. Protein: CASSFRATGYTF.

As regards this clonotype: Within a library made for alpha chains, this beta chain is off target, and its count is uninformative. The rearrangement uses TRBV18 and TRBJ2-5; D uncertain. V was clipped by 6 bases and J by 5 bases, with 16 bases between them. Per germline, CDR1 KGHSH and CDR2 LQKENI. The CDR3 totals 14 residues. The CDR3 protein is CASSEATSRETQYF. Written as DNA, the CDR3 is TGTGCCAGCTCTGAGGCGACCTCGCGGGAGACCCAGTACTTC.

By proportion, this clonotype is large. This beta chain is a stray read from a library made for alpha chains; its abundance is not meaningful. CDR3 bases: TGTGCCAGCAGCGGGTCTTCGAACACCGGGGAGCTGTTTTTT. Translation: CASSGSSNTGELFF. V is TRBV9 and J is TRBJ2-2, with D uncertain. The CDR3 runs 14 residues. Germline V gives CDR1 SGDLS, CDR2 YYNGEE. Trimming pared 3 bases from V and 0 bases from J, leaving 6 bases between. Drawing the rest from reference TRBV9 and TRBJ2-2, the complete variable domain is DSGVTQTPKHLITATGQRVTLRCSPRSGDLSVYWYQQSLDQGLQFLIQYYNGEERAKGNILERFSAQQFPDLHSELNLSSLELGDSALYFCASSGSSNTGELFFGEGSRLTVL.

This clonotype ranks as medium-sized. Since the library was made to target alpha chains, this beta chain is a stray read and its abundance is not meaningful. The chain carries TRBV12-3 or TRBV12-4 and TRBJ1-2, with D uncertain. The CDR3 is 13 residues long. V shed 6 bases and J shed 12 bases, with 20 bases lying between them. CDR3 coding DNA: TGTGCCAGCAGGGCTGATGGCTCCCTACTCCACACCTTC. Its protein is CASRADGSLLHTF.

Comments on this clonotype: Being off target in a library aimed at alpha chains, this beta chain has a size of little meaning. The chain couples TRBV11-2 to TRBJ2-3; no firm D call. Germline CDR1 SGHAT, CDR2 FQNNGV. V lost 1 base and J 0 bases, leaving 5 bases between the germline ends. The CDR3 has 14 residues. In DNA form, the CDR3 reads TGTGCCAGCAGCTTAGGTGTAAGCACAGATACGCAGTATTTT. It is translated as CASSLGVSTDTQYF.

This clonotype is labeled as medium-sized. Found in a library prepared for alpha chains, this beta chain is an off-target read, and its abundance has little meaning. The CDR3 loop reads CASSSWTGLYEQYF. The CDR3 DNA reads as TGTGCCAGCAGTTCCTGGACAGGGCTCTACGAGCAGTACTTC. The rearrangement uses TRBV6-5 and TRBJ2-7; 8 bases map to TRBD1. Trimming at V came to 4 bases and at J to 3 bases, leaving 5 bases not matched to a gene. The V gene's germline CDR1 is MNHEY and CDR2 SVGAGI. This CDR3 is built from 14 residues.